This TCR beta chain was captured in a study of T-cell memory formation after mild COVID-19. This clonotype was seen ten or more times. TCRdb reanalysed the 5' RACE reads using MiXCR and keeps one entry per CDR3 protein. This sample has approximately 580,000 distinct CDR3 sequences, with approximately 20% found just once. The CDR3 runs 14 residues. Germline CDR1 and CDR2: SQVTM and ANQGSEA. Trimming cost V 1 base and J 0 bases; bases outside gene matches: 0. Source material: PBMCs or a T cell subset sorted from them (not recorded which). The origin of this receptor is an adult woman who had mild COVID-19 (a few samples of this study predate the infection). Cell type and time point are not known. The V and J genes are TRBV29-1 and TRBJ2-1; TRBD2 agrees at 7 bases. This chain's CDR3 is CSVEGGSSYNEQFF. For the CDR3, the DNA is TGCAGCGTTGAAGGCGGGAGCTCCTACAATGAGCAGTTCTTC.